The source of this T cell receptor (beta chain) is a study of T-cell reconstitution after alpha-beta-depleted transplantation in children. The study's findings and limits: Roughly two months post-transplant, alpha-beta T cells reportedly originated from several hundred graft clones that had expanded. Newly produced T cells mostly accounted for T-cell counts and diversity one year post-transplant. Day-60 TCRbeta diversity that was high in some patients was derived from surviving recipient T cells and thymic progenitors.

This clonotype was counted at least ten times. Its antigen is currently unknown. TCRbeta library preparation incorporated unique molecular identifiers. A single record per CDR3 protein comes from TCRdb applying MiXCR to the PCR reads. The sample includes about 300,000 distinct CDR3 sequences, over 7% of them seen just once. CDR3 length: 12 residues. Germline values: CDR1 LGHNA, CDR2 YNFKEQ. Trimming removed 0 bases at V and 5 bases at J, with 4 bases between. The TCR sequence derives from a female patient aged 2-9 years who had a stem cell transplant for Fanconi anemia, so the T cells may come from the graft donor. This chain joins TRBV4-2 and TRBJ1-2; D gene uncertain. The sequencing used peripheral blood, collected 360 days after TCRalphabeta/CD19-depleted stem cell transplant. The CDR3 region has the DNA TGTGCCAGCAGCCAAGAAGAGTATGGCTACACCTTC. Its translation is CASSQEEYGYTF.